Listed below are T cell receptor beta chains from one sample, sequenced in a study of regulatory T cells in long-lasting Graves disease. A single record per CDR3 protein comes from TCRdb applying MiXCR to the multiplex PCR reads. The sample comprises approximately 400,000 distinct CDR3 sequences, about 15% of which are singletons, and 16% rests with the top ten. These data also formed part of another study, on T cells in Graves' hyperthyroidism and ophthalmopathy.

The specimen comprised peripheral blood mononuclear cells (PBMCs), sampled at new diagnosis, from a patient treated with antithyroid drugs. The receptors derive from a woman aged 30 to 39 with Graves disease. CDR3s include the opening cysteine and the closing phenylalanine or tryptophan. D genes are given only for firm matches. Clone size, where shown, is once, few, many, or a class for clones that have expanded.

.	TRBV7-2	TRBJ1-4	.	TGTGCCAGCAGCCCTCGCCTTGCGGCTAATGAAAAACTGTTTTTT	CASSPRLAANEKLFF
.	TRBV9	TRBJ1-1	.	TGTGCCAGCAGCCCCCATATTGAGAACACTGAAGCTTTCTTT	CASSPHIENTEAFF
many	TRBV27	TRBJ2-7	.	TGTGCCAGCAGTCTACAGGGTTTCTACGAGCAGTACTTC	CASSLQGFYEQYF
many	TRBV18	TRBJ1-6	.	TGTGCCAGCTCACCACTTGAGGGAAGCTATAATTCACCCCTCCACTTT	CASSPLEGSYNSPLHF
many	TRBV12-3/TRBV12-4	TRBJ2-3	.	TGTGCCAGCACCCTAAGTCACGATACGCAGTATTTT	CASTLSHDTQYF
.	TRBV7-3	TRBJ2-5	.	TGTGCCAGCAGCTTAACCCGGGACCAAGAGACCCAGTACTTC	CASSLTRDQETQYF
.	TRBV18	TRBJ2-2	.	TGTGCCAGCTCACCGGACGCGAACGGGGAGCTGTTTTTT	CASSPDANGELFF
many	TRBV7-8	TRBJ2-5	TRBD2	TGTGCCAGCAGCCCCTACCGTGCTAGCGGGACCCAGTACTTC	CASSPYRASGTQYF
.	TRBV24-1	TRBJ2-7	.	TGTGCCACCAGTGACCCGAGGACGGGCGCCTACGAGCAGTACTTC	CATSDPRTGAYEQYF
many	TRBV12-3/TRBV12-4	TRBJ2-5	.	TGTGCCAGCAGGGAACAGGGACGAGAGACCCAGTACTTC	CASREQGRETQYF
many	TRBV12-3/TRBV12-4	TRBJ1-2	.	TGTGCCAGCAGTTATGGGGGTGGCTACACCTTC	CASSYGGGYTF
many	TRBV3-1	TRBJ1-5	TRBD1	TGTGCCAGCAGCGTGGGACAGGGGAGCAATCAGCCCCAGCATTTT	CASSVGQGSNQPQHF
many	TRBV19	TRBJ2-7	.	TGTGCCAGTAGTATACAAGGTCCGTACGAGCAGTACTTC	CASSIQGPYEQYF
many	TRBV9	TRBJ2-3	TRBD2	TGTGCCAGCAGTTCTAGCGGGAGGGCAGATACGCAGTATTTT	CASSSSGRADTQYF
few	TRBV4-1	TRBJ1-1	.	TGCGCCAGCAGTCGGGGGGAACACACTGAAGCTTTCTTT	CASSRGEHTEAFF
few	TRBV7-9	TRBJ2-2	.	TGTGCCAGCAGCTTAAGGCTTTCTCGGGGCACCGGGGAGCTGTTTTTT	CASSLRLSRGTGELFF
many	TRBV18	TRBJ2-7	TRBD2	TGTGCCAGCTCACAGGGTAGCGGGAGTGGATACGAGCAGTACTTC	CASSQGSGSGYEQYF
.	TRBV29-1	TRBJ1-5	TRBD1	TGCAGCGCAACCTTCAGGGGGTCAAATCAGCCCCAGCATTTT	CSATFRGSNQPQHF
many	TRBV12-3/TRBV12-4	TRBJ1-2	.	TGTGCCAGCAGTTTTAACGCAGCCTATGGCTACACCTTC	CASSFNAAYGYTF
few	TRBV20-1	TRBJ2-2	.	TGCAGTGCTCGTACAAATAGCGGCGCGAACACCGGGGAGCTGTTTTTT	CSARTNSGANTGELFF
few	TRBV5-1	TRBJ2-2	.	TGCGCCAGCAGCTTGCGGGACACCGGGGAGCTGTTTTTT	CASSLRDTGELFF
few	TRBV30	TRBJ1-2	.	TGTGCCTGGAGTGTGTTTAGGGCAGACTGTGGCTACACCTTC	CAWSVFRADCGYTF
.	TRBV19	TRBJ1-4	TRBD1	TGTGCCAGTAGTTCGCAGGGGGCTGAAAAACTGTTTTTT	CASSSQGAEKLFF
few	TRBV14	TRBJ2-3	.	TGTGCCAGCAGCCGACTAGGAAACACAGATACGCAGTATTTT	CASSRLGNTDTQYF
.	TRBV4-2	TRBJ2-3	.	TGTGCCAGCAGGGGTTTTAGCGGATACCCGGATACGCAGTATTTT	CASRGFSGYPDTQYF
few	TRBV6-1	TRBJ2-4	.	TGTGCCAGCAGTCAAAAAAACATTCAGTACTTC	CASSQKNIQYF
few	TRBV13	TRBJ2-1	.	TGTGCCAGCAGCGTAGGGATAGCGAGCCCCAATGAGCAGTTCTTC	CASSVGIASPNEQFF
.	TRBV18	TRBJ2-5	TRBD2	TGTGCCAGCTCACGTCGACTAGCGGGGAGACTACGCGGCCAGTACTTC	CASSRRLAGRLRGQYF
.	TRBV18	TRBJ2-1	TRBD2	TGTGCCAGCTCACCTATCTCTAGCGGGAGTTGGTTCAATGAGCAGTTCTTC	CASSPISSGSWFNEQFF
many	TRBV11-3	TRBJ2-3	TRBD2	TGTGCCAGCAGTTCCGGACTAGCGGGAGGGCCGGATACGCAGTATTTT	CASSSGLAGGPDTQYF
many	TRBV29-1	TRBJ2-1	.	TGCAGCGCCTCCGGGACACGGGACAATGAGCAGTTCTTC	CSASGTRDNEQFF
few	TRBV5-1	TRBJ1-6	.	TGCGCCAGCAGAATGGACGGGCCTAATTCACCCCTCCACTTT	CASRMDGPNSPLHF
many	TRBV5-1	TRBJ1-1	TRBD1	TGCGCCAGCAGCTTGGTAATACAGGGGAAAACTGAAGCTTTCTTT	CASSLVIQGKTEAFF
.	TRBV5-1	TRBJ2-2	.	TGCGCCAGCAGCTTGATGGGTGGTCGCCCCACCGGGGAGCTGTTTTTT	CASSLMGGRPTGELFF
few	TRBV6-2/TRBV6-3	TRBJ2-1	.	TGTGCCAGCAGTGTAGAAAATGGAGGGGGGGGTCGGGAGTTCTTC	CASSVENGGGGREFF
few	TRBV3-1	TRBJ2-1	.	TGTGCCAGCAGCCAACTCATTAGCTCCGGGTCCTACAATGAGCAGTTCTTC	CASSQLISSGSYNEQFF
many	TRBV5-1	TRBJ2-1	.	TGCGCCAGCGCGAGGGCAAATGAGCAGTTCTTC	CASARANEQFF
many	TRBV7-9	TRBJ2-1	TRBD2	TGTGCCAGCAGCTCACTAGCGGGAGGCTACAATGAGCAGTTCTTC	CASSSLAGGYNEQFF
.	TRBV6-1	TRBJ2-3	.	TGTGCCAGCAGTGAAGCGCCTTGGGGGAATACGCAGTATTTT	CASSEAPWGNTQYF
many	TRBV7-3	TRBJ2-3	.	TGTGCCAGCAGCTTAGGAATCTGGGGAGACCCAAGCACAGATACGCAGTATTTT	CASSLGIWGDPSTDTQYF
few	TRBV29-1	TRBJ2-7	.	TGCAGCGTTAAGCAGACGGCCTCCTACGAGCAGTACTTC	CSVKQTASYEQYF